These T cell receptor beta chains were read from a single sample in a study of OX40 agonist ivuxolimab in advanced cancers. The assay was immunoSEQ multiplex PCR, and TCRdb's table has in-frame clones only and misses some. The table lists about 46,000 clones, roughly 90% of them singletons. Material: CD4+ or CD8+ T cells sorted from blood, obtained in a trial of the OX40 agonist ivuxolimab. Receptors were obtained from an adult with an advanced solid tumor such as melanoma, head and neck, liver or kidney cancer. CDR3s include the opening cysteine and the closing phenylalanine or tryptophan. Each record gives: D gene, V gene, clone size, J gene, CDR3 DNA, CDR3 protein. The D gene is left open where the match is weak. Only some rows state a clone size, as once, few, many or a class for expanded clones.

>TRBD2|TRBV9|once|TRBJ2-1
TGTGCCAGCAGCGTAGTAGGGCTAGCGGCCTACAATGAGCAGTTCTTC
CASSVVGLAAYNEQFF
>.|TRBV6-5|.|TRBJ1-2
TGTGCCAGCAGTCAGGGACGGCGGAATGCGTGGGGCTACACCTTC
CASSQGRRNAWGYTF
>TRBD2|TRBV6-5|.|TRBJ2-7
TGTGCCAGCAGTGGACTAGCGGAAGCCTACGAGCAGTACTTC
CASSGLAEAYEQYF
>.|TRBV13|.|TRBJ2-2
TGTGCCAGCAGCGCCTCCGCACTGAACACCGGGGAGCTGTTTTTT
CASSASALNTGELFF
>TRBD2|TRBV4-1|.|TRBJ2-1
TGCGCCAGCAGCCAAGGGACTAGTCAACTCTACAATGAGCAGTTCTTC
CASSQGTSQLYNEQFF
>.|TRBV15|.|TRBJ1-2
TGTGCCACCAGCGGGGACGGAGGTAACTATGGCTACACCTTC
CATSGDGGNYGYTF
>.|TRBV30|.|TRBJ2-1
TGTGCCTGGAGTCCTACCCGCGACCGAATCTACAATGAGCAGTTCTTC
CAWSPTRDRIYNEQFF
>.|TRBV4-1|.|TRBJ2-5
TGCGCCAGCAGCCAAGAACCCCGTCCAGAGACCCAGTACTTC
CASSQEPRPETQYF
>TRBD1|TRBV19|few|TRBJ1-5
TGTGCCAGTAGTATGGTCCGGGACAGATATCAGCCCCAGCATTTT
CASSMVRDRYQPQHF
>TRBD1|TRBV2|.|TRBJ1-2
TGTGCCAGCAATCCTCGGACAGGACCCTATGGCTACACCTTC
CASNPRTGPYGYTF
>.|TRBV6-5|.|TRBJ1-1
TGTGCCAGCAGTTACGGAGGGTTAGGAAACACTGAAGCTTTCTTT
CASSYGGLGNTEAFF
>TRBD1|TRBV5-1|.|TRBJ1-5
TGCGCCAGCAGCTCCGGGACAGGGGGCAATCAGCCCCAGCATTTT
CASSSGTGGNQPQHF
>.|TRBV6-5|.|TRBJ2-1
TGTGCCAGCAGTTACCCAGGGAGTGAGCAGTTCTTC
CASSYPGSEQFF
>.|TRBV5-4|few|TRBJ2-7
TGTGCCAGCAGCCCCCCCGGGGTCGAGCAGTACTTC
CASSPPGVEQYF
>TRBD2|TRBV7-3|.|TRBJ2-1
TGTGCCAGCAGCCCATTCATAGGGACTAGCCCCAACCCCCTGCAGTTCTTC
CASSPFIGTSPNPLQFF
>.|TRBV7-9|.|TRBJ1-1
TGTGCCAGCAGCTCACTAGGACAGCGAGAAAATGAAGCTTTCTTT
CASSSLGQRENEAFF
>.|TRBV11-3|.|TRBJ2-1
TGTGCCAGCAGCTCGCCGGGGGAGTACAATGAGCAGTTCTTC
CASSSPGEYNEQFF
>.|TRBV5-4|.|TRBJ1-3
TGTGCCAGCACTGACCCAGGGCGGAGAAACACCATATATTTT
CASTDPGRRNTIYF
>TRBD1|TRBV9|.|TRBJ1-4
TGTGCCAGCAGCACGGACAGGGGGGCAACTAATGAAAAACTGTTTTTT
CASSTDRGATNEKLFF
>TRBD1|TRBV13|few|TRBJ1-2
TGTGCCAGCAGCTCCCAAACAGGGGCCAATGGCTACACCTTC
CASSSQTGANGYTF
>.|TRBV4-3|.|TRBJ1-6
TGCGCCAGCAGCCAAGATCGGGCCCCCCTCCACTTT
CASSQDRAPLHF
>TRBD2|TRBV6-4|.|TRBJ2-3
TGTGCCAGCAGTGGGACTAGCGGGGGCCCAGATACGCAGTATTTT
CASSGTSGGPDTQYF
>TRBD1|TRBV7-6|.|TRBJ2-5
TGTGCCAGCAGCTTCGACAGGGGGGAGACCCAGTACTTC
CASSFDRGETQYF
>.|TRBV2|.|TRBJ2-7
TGTGCCAGCAGTACTGACGGCACCTACGAGCAGTACTTC
CASSTDGTYEQYF
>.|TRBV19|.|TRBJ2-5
TGTGCCAGTAGTATCACTTTAGCGGCATGGGAGACCCAGTACTTC
CASSITLAAWETQYF
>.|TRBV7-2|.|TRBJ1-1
TGTGCCAGCAGCTTACCGCAGAACACTGAAGCTTTCTTT
CASSLPQNTEAFF
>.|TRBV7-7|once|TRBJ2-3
TGTGCTAGCAGCGCCCGCCCGACTGGGAGCACAGATACGCAGTATTTT
CASSARPTGSTDTQYF